These T cell receptor beta chains were read from a single sample in a study of human T cells and chemical hapten exposure. TCRdb reprocessed the RACE reads with MiXCR, giving one entry per CDR3 protein. The sample includes 120,000 or so distinct CDR3 sequences, around 11% seen only once; the top ten take more than 2%. This sample comprised whole blood, obtained in connection with sensitization to the hapten diphenylcyclopropenone (DPC). These receptors came from a woman aged 45 to 65 with alopecia areata. Some clones in this sample may be carry-over from other donors' samples. The CDR3 runs from the conserved cysteine through the conserved F or W. A D gene is named only where the DNA matches it firmly. Clone size is not always given. Where it is, it says once, few, many or a class for expanded clones.

D: -
J: TRBJ2-4
V: TRBV29-1
size: few
CDR3: CSVVGLAKNIQYF
DNA: TGCAGCGTTGTTGGCTTAGCCAAAAACATTCAGTACTTC

D: -
J: TRBJ2-7
V: TRBV7-2
size: -
CDR3: CASSLIAADYEQYF
DNA: TGTGCCAGCAGCTTAATAGCGGCGGATTACGAGCAGTACTTC

D: -
J: TRBJ2-3
V: TRBV4-3
size: many
CDR3: CASSPEGLSPSTDTQYF
DNA: TGCGCCAGCAGCCCGGAAGGGTTGTCGCCTAGCACAGATACGCAGTATTTT

D: -
J: TRBJ2-7
V: TRBV7-9
size: -
CDR3: CASSTRDTPYEQYF
DNA: TGTGCCAGCAGCACTCGGGACACTCCCTACGAGCAGTACTTC

D: TRBD1
J: TRBJ1-3
V: TRBV7-6
size: -
CDR3: CASSGETGVNTIYF
DNA: TGTGCCAGCAGCGGGGAGACAGGGGTGAACACCATATATTTT

D: -
J: TRBJ2-4
V: TRBV7-2
size: many
CDR3: CASSLDVSGPPLAKNIQYF
DNA: TGTGCCAGCAGCTTAGATGTGAGCGGACCTCCTCTAGCCAAAAACATTCAGTACTTC

D: TRBD2
J: TRBJ2-3
V: TRBV11-3
size: few
CDR3: CASSLGFGLAGETDTQYF
DNA: TGTGCCAGCAGCTTAGGGTTTGGACTAGCGGGAGAAACAGATACGCAGTATTTT

D: -
J: TRBJ1-2
V: TRBV7-9
size: -
CDR3: CASSLTDGYTF
DNA: TGTGCCAGCAGCTTAACGGATGGCTACACCTTC

D: -
J: TRBJ2-5
V: TRBV29-1
size: -
CDR3: CSVEIQQETQYF
DNA: TGCAGCGTTGAAATACAACAAGAGACCCAGTACTTC

D: TRBD2
J: TRBJ2-1
V: TRBV4-1
size: few
CDR3: CASSQGFSGWDSYNEQFF
DNA: TGCGCCAGCAGCCAAGGGTTTAGCGGGTGGGACTCCTACAATGAGCAGTTCTTC

D: TRBD1
J: TRBJ1-5
V: TRBV4-3
size: -
CDR3: CASSQDTGGRNQPQHF
DNA: TGCGCCAGCAGCCAAGATACAGGGGGGCGCAATCAGCCCCAGCATTTT

D: -
J: TRBJ2-1
V: TRBV4-3
size: -
CDR3: CASSLSAPGQNEQFF
DNA: TGCGCCAGCAGCCTCTCGGCGCCAGGTCAGAATGAGCAGTTCTTC

D: -
J: TRBJ1-4
V: TRBV3-1
size: -
CDR3: CASSQDLTVGREKLFF
DNA: TGTGCCAGCAGCCAAGATCTAACAGTTGGTCGGGAAAAACTGTTTTTT

D: TRBD2
J: TRBJ2-1
V: TRBV24-1
size: -
CDR3: CATSDTGRYANEQFF
DNA: TGTGCCACCAGTGATACCGGGAGGTATGCCAATGAGCAGTTCTTC

D: -
J: TRBJ1-5
V: TRBV7-9
size: -
CDR3: CARSDRGSNQPQHF
DNA: TGTGCCAGGAGCGACCGGGGTTCTAATCAGCCCCAGCATTTT

D: TRBD2
J: TRBJ2-3
V: TRBV9
size: -
CDR3: CASSVGLAVVTDTQYF
DNA: TGTGCCAGCAGCGTAGGACTAGCGGTCGTGACAGATACGCAGTATTTT

D: -
J: TRBJ1-1
V: TRBV29-1
size: few
CDR3: CSVEDSFNTEAFF
DNA: TGCAGCGTTGAAGACAGCTTTAACACTGAAGCTTTCTTT

D: -
J: TRBJ2-1
V: TRBV6-2/TRBV6-3
size: few
CDR3: CASSSLNEQFF
DNA: TGTGCCAGCAGTTCCCTCAATGAGCAGTTCTTC

D: TRBD1
J: TRBJ1-4
V: TRBV6-5
size: -
CDR3: CASRPTGGGEKLFF
DNA: TGTGCCAGCAGGCCCACAGGGGGGGGTGAAAAACTGTTTTTT

D: -
J: TRBJ1-5
V: TRBV27
size: few
CDR3: CASSLSRDQPQHF
DNA: TGTGCCAGCAGTTTAAGTAGGGATCAGCCCCAGCATTTT

D: TRBD1
J: TRBJ1-1
V: TRBV6-4
size: -
CDR3: CASSPGQGGTEAFF
DNA: TGTGCCAGCAGCCCCGGACAGGGAGGCACTGAAGCTTTCTTT

D: -
J: TRBJ2-7
V: TRBV29-1
size: -
CDR3: CSAVGDGSYEQYF
DNA: TGCAGCGCCGTCGGGGACGGCTCCTACGAGCAGTACTTC

D: TRBD1
J: TRBJ1-2
V: TRBV27
size: -
CDR3: CASSPWTGGPYGYTF
DNA: TGTGCCAGCAGTCCCTGGACAGGGGGTCCCTATGGCTACACCTTC

D: TRBD1
J: TRBJ2-7
V: TRBV9
size: few
CDR3: CASSPRDRNAYEQYF
DNA: TGTGCCAGCAGCCCCCGGGACAGGAACGCCTACGAGCAGTACTTC

D: TRBD1
J: TRBJ2-1
V: TRBV25-1
size: -
CDR3: CASSPPGTAYNEQFF
DNA: TGTGCCAGCAGCCCGCCAGGGACAGCCTACAATGAGCAGTTCTTC

D: TRBD2
J: TRBJ2-1
V: TRBV4-3
size: many
CDR3: CASSPIASGSLGYNEQFF
DNA: TGCGCCAGCAGCCCTATTGCAAGCGGGAGTCTTGGGTACAATGAGCAGTTCTTC

D: TRBD2
J: TRBJ2-1
V: TRBV4-2
size: many
CDR3: CASSQELAGGHYSNEQFF
DNA: TGTGCCAGCAGCCAAGAACTAGCGGGGGGGCACTACAGCAATGAGCAGTTCTTC

D: -
J: TRBJ1-1
V: TRBV25-1
size: few
CDR3: CASSHQGRAFF
DNA: TGTGCCAGCAGTCATCAGGGTAGGGCTTTCTTT

D: -
J: TRBJ1-1
V: TRBV20-1
size: many
CDR3: CRCKTGRTDTEAFF
DNA: TGCAGGTGCAAGACAGGACGAACCGACACTGAAGCTTTCTTT

D: -
J: TRBJ2-5
V: TRBV7-7
size: -
CDR3: CASSLGQGFETQYF
DNA: TGTGCCAGCAGCTTGGGGCAGGGCTTTGAGACCCAGTACTTC

D: -
J: TRBJ1-6
V: TRBV2
size: few
CDR3: CASHAPRGGLHNSPLHF
DNA: TGTGCCAGCCATGCGCCGCGCGGGGGACTACATAATTCACCCCTCCACTTT

D: -
J: TRBJ1-4
V: TRBV28
size: many
CDR3: CASSSDEKLFF
DNA: TGTGCCAGCAGCTCGGATGAAAAACTGTTTTTT

D: TRBD2
J: TRBJ2-5
V: TRBV11-2
size: -
CDR3: CASSLELAVETQYF
DNA: TGTGCCAGCAGCTTAGAACTAGCGGTTGAGACCCAGTACTTC

D: TRBD1
J: TRBJ2-3
V: TRBV29-1
size: -
CDR3: CSVEERGPGTDTQYF
DNA: TGCAGCGTTGAAGAAAGGGGGCCGGGGACAGATACGCAGTATTTT

D: -
J: TRBJ2-2
V: TRBV7-2
size: few
CDR3: CASSLGPRELFF
DNA: TGTGCCAGCAGCCTTGGTCCCAGGGAGCTGTTTTTT

D: -
J: TRBJ1-2
V: TRBV11-2
size: many
CDR3: CASSLAPAFKIGYTF
DNA: TGTGCCAGCAGCTTAGCCCCAGCTTTCAAGATTGGCTACACCTTC

D: -
J: TRBJ2-5
V: TRBV7-9
size: many
CDR3: CASLDGQYQETQYF
DNA: TGTGCCAGCCTGGACGGCCAGTACCAAGAGACCCAGTACTTC

D: -
J: TRBJ1-6
V: TRBV6-6
size: few
CDR3: CASSYSHARDNSPLHF
DNA: TGTGCCAGCAGTTACTCGCACGCCAGAGATAATTCACCCCTCCACTTT

D: TRBD1
J: TRBJ2-2
V: TRBV24-1
size: -
CDR3: CATSDTGENTGELFF
DNA: TGTGCCACCAGTGATACAGGGGAAAACACCGGGGAGCTGTTTTTT

D: TRBD2
J: TRBJ2-7
V: TRBV29-1
size: few
CDR3: CSVETASGSEYEQYF
DNA: TGCAGCGTCGAAACCGCTAGCGGGAGTGAGTACGAGCAGTACTTC

D: -
J: TRBJ1-2
V: TRBV19
size: many
CDR3: CASSIQVAGAYGYTF
DNA: TGTGCCAGTAGTATTCAGGTCGCAGGGGCCTATGGCTACACCTTC

D: TRBD1
J: TRBJ1-4
V: TRBV4-1
size: -
CDR3: CASSGPGQPSTNEKLFF
DNA: TGCGCCAGCAGCGGGCCGGGACAGCCCTCAACTAATGAAAAACTGTTTTTT

D: -
J: TRBJ1-5
V: TRBV12-3/TRBV12-4
size: few
CDR3: CASSPPNSNQPQHF
DNA: TGTGCCAGCAGTCCACCTAATAGCAATCAGCCCCAGCATTTT

D: -
J: TRBJ1-1
V: TRBV20-1
size: few
CDR3: CSASQGVNTEAFF
DNA: TGCAGTGCTAGCCAGGGAGTGAACACTGAAGCTTTCTTT

D: -
J: TRBJ2-7
V: TRBV7-8
size: -
CDR3: CASSRDSFYEQYF
DNA: TGTGCCAGCAGCCGCGACAGTTTCTACGAGCAGTACTTC

D: TRBD2
J: TRBJ2-1
V: TRBV5-6
size: -
CDR3: CASTAGTSFGNEQFF
DNA: TGTGCCAGCACCGCCGGGACTAGTTTCGGCAATGAGCAGTTCTTC

D: TRBD1
J: TRBJ1-1
V: TRBV29-1
size: many
CDR3: CSVVRGLGSEAFF
DNA: TGCAGCGTCGTCAGGGGGCTGGGATCTGAAGCTTTCTTT

D: -
J: TRBJ1-5
V: TRBV9
size: -
CDR3: CASSPDNSNQPQHF
DNA: TGTGCCAGCAGCCCGGACAATAGCAATCAGCCCCAGCATTTT

D: -
J: TRBJ1-5
V: TRBV12-3/TRBV12-4
size: -
CDR3: CASSYLAGTNQPQHF
DNA: TGTGCCAGCAGTTACCTGGCAGGGACCAATCAGCCCCAGCATTTT

D: -
J: TRBJ2-1
V: TRBV7-2
size: few
CDR3: CASRVGREQFF
DNA: TGTGCCAGCAGGGTGGGCAGGGAGCAGTTCTTC

D: -
J: TRBJ2-1
V: TRBV27
size: -
CDR3: CASSPMASAEQFF
DNA: TGTGCCAGCAGTCCCATGGCCAGCGCCGAGCAGTTCTTC

D: -
J: TRBJ1-3
V: TRBV4-1
size: few
CDR3: CASSQGGPGSGNTIYF
DNA: TGCGCCAGCAGCCAAGGTGGGCCGGGCTCTGGAAACACCATATATTTT